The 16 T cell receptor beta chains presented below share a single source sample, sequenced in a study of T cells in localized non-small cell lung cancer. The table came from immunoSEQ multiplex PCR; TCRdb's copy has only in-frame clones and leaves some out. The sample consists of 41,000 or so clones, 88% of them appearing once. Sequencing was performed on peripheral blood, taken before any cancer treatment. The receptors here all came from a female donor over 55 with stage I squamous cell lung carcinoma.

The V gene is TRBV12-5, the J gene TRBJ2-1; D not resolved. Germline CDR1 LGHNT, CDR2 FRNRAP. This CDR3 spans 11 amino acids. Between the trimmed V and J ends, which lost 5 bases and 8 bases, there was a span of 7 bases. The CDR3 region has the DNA TGTGCTAGTGGTCTATTGGATGAGCAGTTCTTC. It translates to CASGLLDEQFF.

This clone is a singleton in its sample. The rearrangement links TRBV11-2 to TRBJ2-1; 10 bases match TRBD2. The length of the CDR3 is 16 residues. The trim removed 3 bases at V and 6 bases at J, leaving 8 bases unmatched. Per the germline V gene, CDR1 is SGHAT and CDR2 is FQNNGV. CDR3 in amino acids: CASSFLPSGGPNEQFF. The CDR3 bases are TGTGCCAGCAGCTTCCTGCCTAGCGGGGGCCCCAATGAGCAGTTCTTC.

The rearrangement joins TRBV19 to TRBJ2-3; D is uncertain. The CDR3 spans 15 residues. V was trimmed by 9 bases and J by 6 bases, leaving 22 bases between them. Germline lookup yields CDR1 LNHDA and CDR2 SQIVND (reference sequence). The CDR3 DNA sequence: TGTGCCAGCCGCCGAATTGACATTGCCTCGGATACGCAGTATTTT. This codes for CASRRIDIASDTQYF.

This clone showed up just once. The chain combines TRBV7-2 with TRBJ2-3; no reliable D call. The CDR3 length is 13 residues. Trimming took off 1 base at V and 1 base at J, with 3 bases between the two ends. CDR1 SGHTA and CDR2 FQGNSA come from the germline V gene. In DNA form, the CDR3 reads TGTGCCAGCAGCTTAGGGGGCACAGATACGCAGTATTTT. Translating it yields CASSLGGTDTQYF.

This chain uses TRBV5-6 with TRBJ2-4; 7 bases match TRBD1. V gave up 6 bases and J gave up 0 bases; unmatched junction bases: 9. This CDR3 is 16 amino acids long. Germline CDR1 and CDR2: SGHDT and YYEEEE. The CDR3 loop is CASTELQGIAKNIQYF. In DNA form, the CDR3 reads TGTGCCAGCACCGAGCTACAGGGGATAGCCAAAAACATTCAGTACTTC.

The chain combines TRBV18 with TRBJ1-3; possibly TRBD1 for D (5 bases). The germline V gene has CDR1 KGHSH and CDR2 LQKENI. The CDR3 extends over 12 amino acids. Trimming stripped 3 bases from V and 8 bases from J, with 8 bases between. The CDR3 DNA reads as TGTGCCAGCTCACCCCAGGGAGACACCATATATTTT. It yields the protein CASSPQGDTIYF.

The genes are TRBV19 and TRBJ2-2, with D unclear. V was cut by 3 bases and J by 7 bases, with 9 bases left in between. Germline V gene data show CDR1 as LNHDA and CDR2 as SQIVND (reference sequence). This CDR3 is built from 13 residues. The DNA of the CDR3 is TGTGCCAGTAGTATTGGGCTGAACGGGGAGCTGTTTTTT. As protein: CASSIGLNGELFF.

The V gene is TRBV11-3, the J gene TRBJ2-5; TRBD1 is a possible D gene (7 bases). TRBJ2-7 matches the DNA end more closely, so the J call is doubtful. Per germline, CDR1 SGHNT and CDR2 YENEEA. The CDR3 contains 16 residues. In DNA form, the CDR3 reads TGTGCCAGCAGCCCGAGGGCGCGGGACAGCTCCTACGAGCAGTACTTC. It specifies CASSPRARDSSYEQYF.

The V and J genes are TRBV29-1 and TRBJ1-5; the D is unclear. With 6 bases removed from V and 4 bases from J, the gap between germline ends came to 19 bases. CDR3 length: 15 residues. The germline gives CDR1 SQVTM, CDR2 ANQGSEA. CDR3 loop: CSVAEGFLGNQPQHF. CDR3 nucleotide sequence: TGCAGCGTGGCCGAGGGTTTCCTAGGGAATCAGCCCCAGCATTTT.

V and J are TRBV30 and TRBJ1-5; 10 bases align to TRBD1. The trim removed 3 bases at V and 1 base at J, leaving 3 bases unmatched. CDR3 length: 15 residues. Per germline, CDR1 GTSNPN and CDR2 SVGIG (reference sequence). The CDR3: CAWSADRGSNQPQHF. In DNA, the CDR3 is TGTGCCTGGAGCGCGGACAGGGGGAGCAATCAGCCCCAGCATTTT.

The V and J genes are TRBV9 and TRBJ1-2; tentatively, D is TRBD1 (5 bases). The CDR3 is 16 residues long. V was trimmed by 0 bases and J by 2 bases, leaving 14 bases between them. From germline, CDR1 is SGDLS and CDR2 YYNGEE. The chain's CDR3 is CASSVATGAANYGYTF. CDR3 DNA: TGTGCCAGCAGCGTAGCTACTGGGGCGGCCAACTATGGCTACACCTTC. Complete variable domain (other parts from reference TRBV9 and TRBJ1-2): DSGVTQTPKHLITATGQRVTLRCSPRSGDLSVYWYQQSLDQGLQFLIQYYNGEERAKGNILERFSAQQFPDLHSELNLSSLELGDSALYFCASSVATGAANYGYTFGSGTRLTVV.

The CDR3: CASSLTGPVSTDTQYF. DNA of the CDR3: TGTGCCAGCAGCTTAACGGGGCCCGTTAGCACAGATACGCAGTATTTT. The gene calls are TRBV7-3 and TRBJ2-3; TRBD1 might be the D (5 bases). Germline CDR1 is SGHTA and CDR2 is FQGTGA. V lost 0 bases, J lost 0 bases, and 10 bases lay in between. The CDR3 loop spans 16 amino acids.

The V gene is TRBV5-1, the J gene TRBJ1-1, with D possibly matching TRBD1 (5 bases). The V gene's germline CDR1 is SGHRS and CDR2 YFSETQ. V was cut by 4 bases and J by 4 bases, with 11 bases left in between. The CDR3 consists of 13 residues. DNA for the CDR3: TGCGCCAGCAGCGTCAGGGCTGGCACTGAAGCTTTCTTT. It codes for CASSVRAGTEAFF.

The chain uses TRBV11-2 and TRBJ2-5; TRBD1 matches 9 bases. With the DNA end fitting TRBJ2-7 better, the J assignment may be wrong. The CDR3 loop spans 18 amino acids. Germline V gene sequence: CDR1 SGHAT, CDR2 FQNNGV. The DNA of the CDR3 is TGTGCCAGCAGCCATTCACCGGACAGGGGATTTCCCGGTTACGAGCAGTACTTC. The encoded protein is CASSHSPDRGFPGYEQYF.

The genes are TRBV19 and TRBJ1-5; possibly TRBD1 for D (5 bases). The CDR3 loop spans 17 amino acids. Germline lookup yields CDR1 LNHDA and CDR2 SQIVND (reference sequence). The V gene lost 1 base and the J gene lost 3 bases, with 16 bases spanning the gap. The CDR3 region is CASSIALAGGDNQPQHF. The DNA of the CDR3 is TGTGCCAGTAGTATAGCCCTTGCCGGGGGGGACAATCAGCCCCAGCATTTT. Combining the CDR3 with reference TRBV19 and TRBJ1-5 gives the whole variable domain DGGITQSPKYLFRKEGQNVTLSCEQNLNHDAMYWYRQDPGQGLRLIYYSQIVNDFQKGDIAEGYSVSREKKESFPLTVTSAQKNPTAFYLCASSIALAGGDNQPQHFGDGTRLSIL.

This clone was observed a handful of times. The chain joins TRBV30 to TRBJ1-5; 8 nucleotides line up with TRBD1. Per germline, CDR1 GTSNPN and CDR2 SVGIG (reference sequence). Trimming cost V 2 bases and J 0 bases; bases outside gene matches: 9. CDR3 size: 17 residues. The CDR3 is CAWSHSGTGLSNQPQHF. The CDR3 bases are TGTGCCTGGAGTCACTCCGGGACAGGACTTAGCAATCAGCCCCAGCATTTT.